This T cell receptor beta chain was identified during a study of blood T cell repertoires in COVID-19 (dated by TCRdb to about 2020). Context from the whole study: Samples from collaborators originated in the United States, Italy and Spain and spanned both the acute and convalescent phases of COVID-19. The prospective study material was composed of cDNA or gDNA derived from T cells, B-cell-depleted T cells, or PBMCs. The dataset comprised deeply sampled blood TCRbeta repertoires from subjects exposed to, actively infected with, or recovered from COVID-19. The repertoires were released in a freely available public database meant as a resource for research on the immune response to SARS-CoV-2. Samples came from the ongoing ImmuneRACE study (first 160 participants) plus 1,254 subjects from 6 global collaborators. Sample metadata almost always included a de-identified subject ID, COVID-19 status, age in years and sex. HLA class I and class II types, where available, came from metadata supplied by the sample provider rather than from assay-based typing.

The germline V gene provides CDR1 SGDLS and CDR2 YYNGEE. The CDR3 goes from the cysteine to the phenylalanine over 13 residues. The CDR3 DNA has 39 bases and is translated from base 1. Trimming at the junction amounts to 1 base on V and 2 bases on J, and the germline ends lie 6 bases apart. About this clone itself: Its antigen has not been determined. No per-base quality is available; no much larger clone lies one base away.

The study at large found these results: The quantity of clinical and demographic metadata differed by source and by participant and was supplied without curation.

TCRbeta CDR3 regions were amplified from genomic DNA using the immunoSEQ Assay, a bias-controlled multiplex PCR. Processing in the source paper ran as follows. Nucleated cell counts per sample were estimated from amplification of reference gene primers within the assay. Sequence reads were collapsed and filtered to measure the absolute abundance of every unique TCRbeta CDR3 rearrangement. For each sample, productive Simpson clonality was calculated as the square root of Simpson's diversity index across productive rearrangements. TCRdb re-hosts the immuneACCESS table, in-frame sequences only. Its copies lack some clones; in the studies checked, an unresolved V gene accounts for under half of them, and the cause for the rest is not known. Clone size and V and J calls were adopted from that table, with D and trimming inferred from the DNA. A total of fewer than 100,000 clones appear in this sample, around 87% of them only once. The ten largest clones take up around 4.5% of the sample.

Whole blood was collected in K2EDTA tubes by collaborating institutions according to the institutions' own protocols. For TCRbeta analysis, collaborators shipped samples in one of three forms: frozen whole blood, isolated PBMCs, or DNA extracted from either of those sample types. The sample consisted of peripheral blood. The chain joins TRBV9 to TRBJ1-2, with the identity of the D gene unclear. The clonotype comes from a woman aged 80 or older with acute or convalescent COVID-19. This receptor carries the CDR3 CASSVSRNYGYTF. The bases are TGTGCCAGCAGCGTAAGCAGGAACTATGGCTACACCTTC.